There are a few counts of the clone carrying this T cell receptor beta chain. Its antigen is undetermined. This sample is drawn from a study of T cell repertoires in cytomegalovirus infection. Study context: Matching HLA type, along with CMV infection, was indicated by public TCR beta signatures.

V lost 6 bases, J lost 6 bases, and 21 bases lay in between. The V gene's germline CDR1 is LNHDA and CDR2 SQIVND (reference sequence). The CDR3 extends over 15 amino acids. Notes on the study in general: Individuals carrying CMV plus the relevant HLA were identified by cumulative frequency of public TCR beta families. The response measured ex vivo was dominated by TCR beta clonotypes (HLA-C-restricted and CMV-specific).

A single record per CDR3 protein comes from TCRdb applying MiXCR to the reads. The sample yields approximately 89,000 distinct CDR3 sequences, around 28% seen once. The chain employs TRBV19 and TRBJ2-7; no clear D gene. This clonotype originated in a human donor in good health (CMV status not recorded). Some clones in this sample may be carry-over from other donors' samples. This specimen consisted of CD8+ T cells from cultured PBMCs, obtained from culture after CMV antigen stimulation. The CDR3 DNA is TGTGCCAGTAGCCTAACGCTCGTGAGTTCCCTCGAGCAGTACGTC. As protein: CASSLTLVSSLEQYV.